These 13 T cell receptor beta chains originate from one sample sequenced in a study of T cells in Graves' hyperthyroidism and ophthalmopathy. Amplified TCR beta CDR3 regions derived from RNA transcripts. An initial round of RT-PCR targeting the TCR CDR3 relied on the HTBI primer set. In TCRdb, the multiplex PCR reads were re-called with MiXCR into one record per CDR3 protein. This sample has about 350,000 distinct CDR3 sequences, with roughly 15% found just once. The specimen sequenced was blood. These receptors were collected from a woman aged 60-75 years with Graves' ophthalmopathy.

Many counts were recorded for this clonotype. CDR3 nucleotides: TGTGCCAGCAGTTCCCGGACAGGGCACTATGGCTACACCTTC. Translated: CASSSRTGHYGYTF. The gene calls are TRBV5-6 and TRBJ1-2; 8 bases map to TRBD1. This CDR3 spans 14 amino acids. Germline CDR1 and CDR2: SGHDT and YYEEEE. J was trimmed by 3 bases and V by 5 bases; bases with no gene match: 6.

In its sample, this clonotype was seen many times. The CDR3 nucleotides are TGTGCCAGCAGCGTAACTTCCCTAAGCACAGATACGCAGTATTTT. Its translation: CASSVTSLSTDTQYF. V and J are TRBV9 and TRBJ2-3; D gene ambiguous. Germline lookup yields CDR1 SGDLS and CDR2 YYNGEE. CDR3 size: 15 residues. Trimming shortened V by 1 base and J by 0 bases, and 9 bases separated the two germline ends.

This chain connects TRBV6-1 to TRBJ2-7; D may be TRBD1 or TRBD2 (5 bases each). The V gene lost 6 bases and the J gene lost 6 bases, with 15 bases spanning the gap. There are 13 residues in the CDR3. Germline CDR1 reads MNHNS; CDR2 reads SASEGT. The CDR3 sequence is CASRGTQLGEQYF. CDR3 nucleotides: TGTGCCAGCAGAGGGACCCAATTGGGCGAGCAGTACTTC.

The CDR3 nucleotides read TGCGCCAGCAGCTACGGACTAGCGGGACGAAACGAGCAGTACTTC. This translates into CASSYGLAGRNEQYF. The chain joins TRBV5-1 to TRBJ2-7, with 12 bases aligning to TRBD2. J lost 5 bases, V lost 3 bases, and 6 bases had no gene match. Germline V gene sequence: CDR1 SGHRS, CDR2 YFSETQ. The CDR3 totals 15 residues. Supplemented by reference TRBV5-1 and TRBJ2-7, the full variable domain reads KAGVTQTPRYLIKTRGQQVTLSCSPISGHRSVSWYQQTPGQGLQFLFEYFSETQRNKGNFPGRFSGRQFSNSRSEMNVSTLELGDSALYLCASSYGLAGRNEQYFGPGTRLTVT.

This clonotype was seen ten or more times. The chain employs TRBV2 and TRBJ1-6, with D perhaps matching TRBD1 (5 bases). Trimming took 5 bases from V and 5 from J, leaving 19 bases between them. The CDR3 runs to 17 residues. Germline assignment: CDR1 SNHLY and CDR2 FYNNEI. CDR3 loop: CASSSTLGRLDNSPLHF. CDR3 DNA: TGTGCCAGCAGTAGTACCCTGGGACGGCTAGATAATTCACCCCTCCACTTT. The entire variable domain, with the rest obtained from reference TRBV2 and TRBJ1-6, is as follows: EPEVTQTPSHQVTQMGQEVILRCVPISNHLYFYWYRQILGQKVEFLVSFYNNEISEKSEIFDDQFSVERPDGSNFTLKIRSTKLEDSAMYFCASSSTLGRLDNSPLHFGNGTRLTVT.

This clonotype showed up many times. The chain carries TRBV28 and TRBJ2-7, with 9 bases fitting TRBD1. The length of the CDR3 is 15 residues. V lost 5 bases to trimming and J lost 4 bases; unmatched junction nucleotides: 9. The germline V gene has CDR1 MDHEN and CDR2 SYDVKM. The DNA for the CDR3 is TGTGCCAGCAGTCCACGGGGACAGGGAAGGTACGAGCAGTACTTC. This codes for CASSPRGQGRYEQYF.

There are a few counts of this clonotype. A much larger clone is a single base away; this may be a read error. The rearrangement uses TRBV20-1 and TRBJ2-7, with 9 bases matching TRBD2. CDR1 is DFQATT, CDR2 SNEGSKA, per germline (reference sequence). V gave up 1 base and J gave up 2 bases; unmatched junction bases: 6. The CDR3 covers 15 residues. CDR3 in DNA: TGCAGTGCTAGAGCTCTTGGCGGGAGGGCCTACGAGCAGTACTTC. Translating it yields CSARALGGRAYEQYF.

The rearrangement uses TRBV4-1 and TRBJ2-1; D gene uncertain. The germline V gene encodes CDR1 MGHRA and CDR2 YSYEKL. Trimming cost V 6 bases and J 6 bases, with 12 bases left between them. The CDR3 covers 13 residues. CDR3 sequence reads: CASSLRPSNEQFF. The CDR3 coding sequence is TGCGCCAGCAGTCTGCGACCGTCCAATGAGCAGTTCTTC.

In its sample, this clonotype was seen many times. This chain uses TRBV30 with TRBJ1-1, with a possible D match to TRBD1 (5 bases). The CDR3 has 13 amino acids. From germline, CDR1 is GTSNPN and CDR2 SVGIG (reference sequence). V lost 0 bases and J 8 bases, leaving 13 bases between the germline ends. In nucleotides, the CDR3 is TGTGCCTGGAGTGTCTGGGGCAACCGCGAAGCTTTCTTT. Amino acid sequence: CAWSVWGNREAFF.

This clonotype was counted at least ten times. The CDR3 nucleotides are TGTGCCAGCATCCCTAGCGGGATTGGGAACACCGGGGAGCTGTTTTTT. Protein sequence: CASIPSGIGNTGELFF. This chain connects TRBV2 to TRBJ2-2; TRBD2 matches at 9 bases. With V trimmed by 7 bases and J by 1 base, 7 bases remained unmatched. CDR1 is SNHLY, CDR2 FYNNEI, per germline. CDR3 length: 16 residues. The entire variable domain, with the rest obtained from reference TRBV2 and TRBJ2-2, is as follows: EPEVTQTPSHQVTQMGQEVILRCVPISNHLYFYWYRQILGQKVEFLVSFYNNEISEKSEIFDDQFSVERPDGSNFTLKIRSTKLEDSAMYFCASIPSGIGNTGELFFGEGSRLTVL.

The chain joins TRBV20-1 to TRBJ2-4; 8 positions match TRBD1. The CDR3 is 13 residues long. The ends lost 3 bases at V and 3 bases at J; junction bases unmatched: 1. In germline, CDR1 is DFQATT, CDR2 SNEGSKA (reference sequence). This chain's CDR3 is CSARGTGKNIQYF. The CDR3 nucleotides are TGCAGTGCTAGGGGGACAGGCAAAAACATTCAGTACTTC.

This clonotype was detected many times. The chain joins TRBV20-1 to TRBJ1-1; 10 bases map to TRBD1. The CDR3 is 16 amino acids. Per germline, CDR1 DFQATT and CDR2 SNEGSKA (reference sequence). The ends lost 3 bases at V and 0 bases at J; junction bases unmatched: 7. DNA of the CDR3: TGCAGTGCTAGTGGGGACAGGGGAAGGATGAACACTGAAGCTTTCTTT. Translating gives CSASGDRGRMNTEAFF.

The table lists this clonotype with many counts. V and J are TRBV7-9 and TRBJ1-5; D perhaps matches TRBD1 (6 bases). The V end lost 4 bases, the J end lost 6 bases, and 13 bases lay between the germline ends. The CDR3 length is 14 residues. The germline gives CDR1 SEHNR, CDR2 FQNEAQ (reference sequence). For the CDR3, the DNA is TGTGCCAGCAGCTCGTCACAGGGAGCTCAGCCCCAGCATTTT. This encodes CASSSSQGAQPQHF.